Included here is one T cell receptor (beta chain) sequence, with context. Its matching antigen is unknown. These data originate in a study of cytomegalovirus exposure and HLA in healthy donors. Whole-study findings and limits: TCR beta chains numbering approximately 150 were designated cytomegalovirus-associated. Clonal expansion, a later analysis showed, was greater in HLA-associated TCR beta chains than in equally common others. Reportedly, cytomegalovirus status was diagnosed with high sensitivity and specificity.

Vbeta (60) and Jbeta (13) primers were used in the PCR. Only in-frame clones appear in the TCRdb table, and some are missing; sequencing was by immunoSEQ multiplex PCR. The profile shows 140,000 to 150,000 clones, around 82% of them singletons. The CDR3 is made up of 14 amino acids. J lost 5 bases, V lost 4 bases, and 8 bases had no gene match. Germline-derived CDR1 and CDR2 are SGHRS and YFSETQ. Sample: PBMCs. V usage is TRBV5-1 and J usage is TRBJ2-7; TRBD2 matches 8 bases. The clonotype comes from a woman in her late teens or twenties in good health and CMV-seropositive. CDR3: CASSRGGKEDEQYF. DNA for the CDR3: TGCGCCAGCAGCCGGGGGGGGAAGGAGGACGAGCAGTACTTC.